These T cell receptor beta chains were read from a single sample in a study of blood T cell repertoires in COVID-19. Assay: immunoSEQ multiplex PCR; the TCRdb copy retains only in-frame clones and omits some. In the table there are 150,000 to 160,000 clones, roughly nine tenths of which are singletons. The sequenced sample was peripheral blood. The receptor source for this set is a woman between 35 and 50 years old with acute or convalescent COVID-19. Each CDR3 is given with its conserved first and last residue. D genes are given only for firm matches. Some rows have no size entry. The others give once, few or many, or a class for an expanded clone.

v_call	j_call	d_call	clone_size	cdr3_nt	cdr3_aa
TRBV27	TRBJ2-3	TRBD2	.	TGTGCCAGCAGTTTACTAGCGGGATACGCAGATACGCAGTATTTT	CASSLLAGYADTQYF
TRBV5-4	TRBJ1-2	.	.	TGTGCCAGCAGCTTGGTCGTTGAGGGAGGTGGCTACACCTTC	CASSLVVEGGGYTF
TRBV27	TRBJ1-1	.	.	TGTGCCAGCAGTTTATTCGGGGGGACTGAAGCTTTCTTT	CASSLFGGTEAFF
TRBV5-1	TRBJ1-1	.	.	TGCGCCAGCAGCTTGGACACCATGAACACTGAAGCTTTCTTT	CASSLDTMNTEAFF
TRBV2	TRBJ2-3	TRBD2	.	TGTGCCAGCAGTCATGGACTAGCGTGGACGCAGTATTTT	CASSHGLAWTQYF
TRBV19	TRBJ1-2	TRBD1	once	TGTGCCAGTAGTATCTCAGGGGGTAGTGGCTACACCTTC	CASSISGGSGYTF
TRBV19	TRBJ2-6	.	.	TGTGCCAGTAGTATTAGGTCACAGGCTACCGACTCTGGGGCCAACGTCCTGACTTTC	CASSIRSQATDSGANVLTF
TRBV5-6	TRBJ1-5	.	.	TGTGCCAGCAGCTTCGGCAGCGATGGCAATCAGCCCCAGCATTTT	CASSFGSDGNQPQHF
TRBV30	TRBJ2-1	TRBD1	.	TGTGCCTTAACACGGGGACAGAGAAACGATGATGAGCAGTTCTTC	CALTRGQRNDDEQFF
TRBV7-2	TRBJ2-3	.	.	TGTGCCAGCAGCTTACCAGGTTCTGATACGCAGTATTTT	CASSLPGSDTQYF
TRBV2	TRBJ1-1	.	once	TGTGCCAGCATGACGTTGGGGGGTAGTACTGAAGCTTTCTTT	CASMTLGGSTEAFF
TRBV7-7	TRBJ2-1	.	.	TGTGCCAGCAGCCCGGGACTCAATGAGCAGTTCTTC	CASSPGLNEQFF
TRBV29-1	TRBJ2-1	.	.	TGCAGCGTTGAATCGCCAGTCTACAATGAGCAGTTCTTC	CSVESPVYNEQFF
TRBV6-5	TRBJ2-1	.	once	TGTGCCAGCAGTTATCCGGGGAATGAGCAGTTCTTC	CASSYPGNEQFF
TRBV7-8	TRBJ2-7	.	.	TGTGCCAGCAGCTTAGGAGATACGGGAGTACTGGGCGAGCAGTACTTC	CASSLGDTGVLGEQYF
TRBV6-5	TRBJ2-3	.	.	TGTGCCAGCACCGACAGGTTCCTCACAGATACGCAGTATTTT	CASTDRFLTDTQYF
TRBV2	TRBJ2-1	TRBD2	once	TGTGCCAGCAGTGCCCCTATAGCGGGATTAGTTAATGAGCAGTTCTTC	CASSAPIAGLVNEQFF
TRBV7-9	TRBJ1-2	TRBD1	.	TGTGCCAGCAGCTTACCCGACAGGGAGATACGTGGCTACACCTTC	CASSLPDREIRGYTF
TRBV3-1/TRBV3-2	TRBJ1-1	.	.	TGTGCCAGCAGCCAACGACAGGATGGAACTGAAGCTTTCTTT	CASSQRQDGTEAFF
TRBV27	TRBJ2-3	.	.	TGTGCCAGCAGTTCCAGAGGTAGCGGAAGCCAAACAGATACGCAGTATTTT	CASSSRGSGSQTDTQYF
TRBV21-1	TRBJ1-6	.	.	TGTGCCAGCAGCAAACCCATGGGAGGGAGGTCACCCCTCCACTTT	CASSKPMGGRSPLHF
TRBV7-9	TRBJ2-6	TRBD1	.	TGTGCCAGCATCCCCACCGGGACAGCAAACACTGGGGCCAACGTCCTGACTTTC	CASIPTGTANTGANVLTF
TRBV6-5	TRBJ2-3	.	.	TGTGCCAGCAGCCCAGCAGTGAGGGAAGATACGCAGTATTTT	CASSPAVREDTQYF
TRBV12-5	TRBJ2-5	.	once	TGTGCTAGTGGTTTGGCAAATTTCGGGACCCAGTACTTC	CASGLANFGTQYF
TRBV18	TRBJ1-1	TRBD1	.	TGTGCCAGCTCACCACCGACAGGGAGGAACACTGAAGCTTTCTTT	CASSPPTGRNTEAFF
TRBV5-5	TRBJ1-2	TRBD1	once	TGTGCCAGCAGCTTACCAACAGGGGTTGATGGCTACACCTTC	CASSLPTGVDGYTF
TRBV6-5	TRBJ1-5	TRBD1	.	TGTGCCAGCAGGACCGACAGGGTCAATCAGCCCCAGCATTTT	CASRTDRVNQPQHF
TRBV29-1	TRBJ1-2	TRBD1	.	TGCAGCGTTGATTTTGGGTGGGGATTTAGGGACAGGGGATCCTATGGCTACACCTTC	CSVDFGWGFRDRGSYGYTF
TRBV7-2	TRBJ2-4	TRBD2	.	TGTGCCAGCAGCTTTAGACTAGCGGGGAGCAAAAACATTCAGTACTTC	CASSFRLAGSKNIQYF
TRBV3-1/TRBV3-2	TRBJ2-7	TRBD2	.	TGTGCCAGCAGCCAACCAGCGGGAGTGTCCTACGAGCAGTACTTC	CASSQPAGVSYEQYF
TRBV9	TRBJ2-2	TRBD1	.	TGTGCCAGCAGCCGTCCGTCCGGGACAGAGAACACCGGGGAGCTGTTTTTT	CASSRPSGTENTGELFF
TRBV28	TRBJ1-4	.	.	TGTGCCAGCAGTAAGGGGGATTGGGCTGAAAAACTGTTTTTT	CASSKGDWAEKLFF
TRBV5-6	TRBJ2-2	TRBD1	.	TGTGCCAGCAGCCTAGGGGACAGGAAGACCGGGGAGCTGTTTTTT	CASSLGDRKTGELFF
TRBV5-6	TRBJ2-4	.	.	TGTGCCAGCAGCTTGAGGGGCTTAACCAAAAACATTCAGTACTTC	CASSLRGLTKNIQYF
TRBV6-5	TRBJ2-2	.	.	TGTGCCAGCAGTTATGACAGCACCGGGGAGCTGTTTTTT	CASSYDSTGELFF
TRBV6-4	TRBJ1-5	.	.	TGTGCCAGCCGCAGGCCCCAGCATTTT	CASRRPQHF
TRBV27	TRBJ2-2	TRBD2	.	TGTGCCAGCAGTTACCGTCGGGGAGGGTTTGTGTGGACCGGGGAGCTGTTTTTT	CASSYRRGGFVWTGELFF
TRBV19	TRBJ1-1	TRBD1	.	TGTGCCAGTAGTGACCCCCTACGGACAGGGAACACTGAAGCTTTCTTT	CASSDPLRTGNTEAFF
TRBV18	TRBJ2-3	TRBD2	.	TGTGCCAGCTCACCCCGCCGCGGACTAGCGGGGCACACAGATACGCAGTATTTT	CASSPRRGLAGHTDTQYF
TRBV19	TRBJ2-2	TRBD1	.	TGTGCCAGTCGGACCTCCGGGACAGGATCCGGGGAGCTGTTTTTT	CASRTSGTGSGELFF
TRBV2	TRBJ1-1	.	.	TGTGCCGGAGGGGTTCAGAACACTGAAGCTTTCTTT	CAGGVQNTEAFF
TRBV6-5	TRBJ1-6	TRBD1	.	TGTGCCAGCAGTTACTCGGGACAGGGTGATTCACCCCTCCACTTT	CASSYSGQGDSPLHF
TRBV11-3	TRBJ1-6	.	once	TGTGCCAGCAGCTTAGTTGGGAGCTCCTATAATTCACCCCTCCACTTT	CASSLVGSSYNSPLHF
TRBV6-1	TRBJ2-5	.	.	TGTGCCAGCAGTGAAAGGCGTTATAAGGGACTTCAAGAGACCCAGTACTTC	CASSERRYKGLQETQYF
TRBV5-1	TRBJ1-5	.	.	TGCGCCAGCAGCTTGCAACCCAGGGATAGCAATCAGCCCCAGCATTTT	CASSLQPRDSNQPQHF
TRBV7-8	TRBJ1-5	.	few	TGTGCCAGCAGTAGTTCAGGGAAAGGTCAGCCCCAGCATTTT	CASSSSGKGQPQHF
TRBV20-1	TRBJ2-1	TRBD2	.	TGCAGTGCTAGTGGCAGCGGGAGAAATTACAATGAGCAGTTCTTC	CSASGSGRNYNEQFF
TRBV2	TRBJ1-2	TRBD1	.	TGTGCCAGCATGAAGGGCAGGGGACAGGGAAATTATGGCTACACCTTC	CASMKGRGQGNYGYTF
TRBV7-9	TRBJ2-5	.	.	TGTGCCAGCAGCCCAGGGGAGACCCAGTACTTC	CASSPGETQYF
TRBV7-2	TRBJ1-1	.	.	TGTGCCAGCAGCCCTAGGGGGAAATTCACGGATGAAGCTTTCTTT	CASSPRGKFTDEAFF
TRBV30	TRBJ2-7	TRBD1	.	TGTGCCTGGAGGTCAACCGGGACAGGGCCCAGCGAGCAGTACTTC	CAWRSTGTGPSEQYF
TRBV6-5	TRBJ1-2	.	once	TGTGCCAGCAGTTACTCATCAGGGAAAAGGCTTGGCTACACCTTC	CASSYSSGKRLGYTF
TRBV5-8	TRBJ1-4	TRBD1	.	TGTGCCAGCAGCTTTCCCCGACAGGGAAATGAAAAACTGTTTTTT	CASSFPRQGNEKLFF
TRBV11-3	TRBJ2-3	TRBD2	once	TGTGCCAGCAGCTTAGGGACTAGCGTTAGCACAGATACGCAGTATTTT	CASSLGTSVSTDTQYF
TRBV2	TRBJ2-7	.	.	TGTGCCAGTGTCGAGTGGGGAGTTATGCAGGAGCAGTACTTC	CASVEWGVMQEQYF
TRBV2	TRBJ2-1	.	.	TGTGCCAGCAGAGGTTTCCGGGACACGCTCAATGAGCAGTTCTTC	CASRGFRDTLNEQFF
TRBV12-5	TRBJ2-3	TRBD2	.	TGTGCTAGTGGTCCCTTTGCGGGAGGAACAGATACGCAGTATTTT	CASGPFAGGTDTQYF
TRBV9	TRBJ2-2	TRBD2	once	TGTGCCAGCAGCGTAGACGGGAGGGGGGAGCTGTTTTTT	CASSVDGRGELFF